These T cell receptor beta chains were read from a single sample in a study of T cell responses to AZD1222 COVID-19 vaccine. Sequencing was performed with immunoSEQ multiplex PCR; in TCRdb, only in-frame clones are kept and a portion is missing. The profile shows 150,000 to 200,000 clones, approximately 94% of them singletons. Sequenced material: peripheral blood, taken 28 days after the second dose of the MenACWY control vaccine. The receptors stem from an adult who received the MenACWY meningococcal vaccine as a control. Both conserved end residues are part of each CDR3. A D gene is named only where the DNA matches it firmly. Part of the rows lack a size; the others show once, few, many or a class for expanded clones.

V gene: TRBV27
clone size: NA
J gene: TRBJ2-3
D gene: TRBD2
CDR3 protein: CASRLSGSTDTQYF
CDR3 DNA: TGTGCCAGCAGACTTAGCGGGAGCACAGATACGCAGTATTTT

V gene: TRBV24-1
clone size: NA
J gene: TRBJ2-5
D gene: NA
CDR3 protein: CATSDLAGRETQYF
CDR3 DNA: TGTGCCACCAGTGATTTGGCAGGGCGAGAGACCCAGTACTTC

V gene: TRBV19
clone size: few
J gene: TRBJ2-2
D gene: TRBD2
CDR3 protein: CASSGWTSDTGELFF
CDR3 DNA: TGTGCCAGTAGTGGATGGACTAGCGACACCGGGGAGCTGTTTTTT

V gene: TRBV5-3
clone size: NA
J gene: TRBJ2-7
D gene: TRBD1
CDR3 protein: CARSLGEGQATYEQYF
CDR3 DNA: TGTGCCAGAAGCTTGGGAGAGGGACAGGCCACCTACGAGCAGTACTTC

V gene: TRBV7-9
clone size: NA
J gene: TRBJ2-2
D gene: TRBD2
CDR3 protein: CASSPGLAGEGELFF
CDR3 DNA: TGTGCCAGCAGCCCCGGACTAGCGGGAGAGGGGGAGCTGTTTTTT

V gene: TRBV6-5
clone size: NA
J gene: TRBJ2-1
D gene: TRBD1
CDR3 protein: CASSRTGGINEQFF
CDR3 DNA: TGTGCCAGCAGTCGCACAGGGGGCATCAATGAGCAGTTCTTC

V gene: TRBV7-2
clone size: NA
J gene: TRBJ2-5
D gene: NA
CDR3 protein: CASSLGGTQETQYF
CDR3 DNA: TGTGCCAGCAGCTTAGGGGGCACGCAAGAGACCCAGTACTTC

V gene: TRBV7-8
clone size: NA
J gene: TRBJ2-1
D gene: NA
CDR3 protein: CASSRTVMSADEQFF
CDR3 DNA: TGTGCCAGCAGCCGGACCGTCATGTCCGCGGATGAGCAGTTCTTC

V gene: TRBV28
clone size: NA
J gene: TRBJ1-1
D gene: NA
CDR3 protein: CASSLIRHYTEAFF
CDR3 DNA: TGTGCCAGCAGTTTAATCAGGCATTACACTGAAGCTTTCTTT

V gene: TRBV29-1
clone size: NA
J gene: TRBJ1-1
D gene: TRBD1
CDR3 protein: CSVRVGTGDTEAFF
CDR3 DNA: TGCAGCGTTAGGGTAGGGACAGGGGACACTGAAGCTTTCTTT

V gene: TRBV6-2/TRBV6-3
clone size: NA
J gene: TRBJ2-1
D gene: TRBD1
CDR3 protein: CASSPQGAIGNEQFF
CDR3 DNA: TGTGCCAGCAGTCCACAGGGGGCGATTGGCAATGAGCAGTTCTTC

V gene: TRBV9
clone size: NA
J gene: TRBJ1-3
D gene: NA
CDR3 protein: CASSVGSGRDTIYF
CDR3 DNA: TGTGCCAGCAGCGTAGGGTCGGGCAGGGACACCATATATTTT

V gene: TRBV29-1
clone size: once
J gene: TRBJ2-3
D gene: TRBD2
CDR3 protein: CSVILAVGADTQYF
CDR3 DNA: TGCAGCGTCATACTAGCGGTGGGCGCAGATACGCAGTATTTT

V gene: TRBV19
clone size: NA
J gene: TRBJ2-1
D gene: NA
CDR3 protein: CATRTEGVRNEQFF
CDR3 DNA: TGTGCCACCAGGACGGAGGGGGTCAGGAATGAGCAGTTCTTC

V gene: TRBV10-3
clone size: NA
J gene: TRBJ2-5
D gene: TRBD2
CDR3 protein: CAIRPGTSGPRRETQYF
CDR3 DNA: TGTGCCATCAGACCCGGGACTAGCGGCCCAAGGCGGGAGACCCAGTACTTC

V gene: TRBV30
clone size: NA
J gene: TRBJ1-6
D gene: NA
CDR3 protein: CAWSAGASLSPLHF
CDR3 DNA: TGTGCCTGGAGTGCAGGCGCCTCTCTCTCACCCCTCCACTTT

V gene: TRBV6-5
clone size: NA
J gene: TRBJ2-3
D gene: TRBD2
CDR3 protein: CASSSPSGSRDTQYF
CDR3 DNA: TGTGCCAGCAGTTCTCCGAGCGGGAGTCGAGATACGCAGTATTTT

V gene: TRBV5-1
clone size: NA
J gene: TRBJ1-1
D gene: NA
CDR3 protein: CASSLLSLNTEAFF
CDR3 DNA: TGCGCCAGCAGCTTGCTCAGCCTGAACACTGAAGCTTTCTTT

V gene: TRBV2
clone size: NA
J gene: TRBJ2-6
D gene: TRBD1
CDR3 protein: CASSVGQGIPGANVLTF
CDR3 DNA: TGTGCCAGCAGTGTGGGACAGGGAATCCCTGGGGCCAACGTCCTGACTTTC

V gene: TRBV2
clone size: NA
J gene: TRBJ1-5
D gene: TRBD1
CDR3 protein: CASSPSGGLGQPQHF
CDR3 DNA: TGTGCCAGCAGCCCCTCAGGGGGGCTCGGACAGCCCCAGCATTTT

V gene: TRBV5-1
clone size: NA
J gene: TRBJ2-7
D gene: NA
CDR3 protein: CASSLALLGDEQYF
CDR3 DNA: TGCGCCAGCAGCTTGGCCTTGCTAGGTGACGAGCAGTACTTC

V gene: TRBV27
clone size: NA
J gene: TRBJ2-7
D gene: TRBD2
CDR3 protein: CASSPSGGFGEQYF
CDR3 DNA: TGTGCCAGCAGTCCTAGCGGGGGGTTCGGGGAGCAGTACTTC

V gene: TRBV19
clone size: once
J gene: TRBJ1-1
D gene: NA
CDR3 protein: CASSIGIAEAFF
CDR3 DNA: TGTGCCAGTAGTATAGGCATCGCTGAAGCTTTCTTT

V gene: TRBV5-6
clone size: NA
J gene: TRBJ2-7
D gene: TRBD1
CDR3 protein: CASSTRMLTGGSSYEQYF
CDR3 DNA: TGTGCCAGCAGCACCCGGATGCTGACAGGGGGGTCCTCCTACGAGCAGTACTTC

V gene: TRBV6-5
clone size: NA
J gene: TRBJ1-2
D gene: TRBD1
CDR3 protein: CASSYSQGAGYTF
CDR3 DNA: TGTGCCAGCAGTTACTCACAGGGGGCTGGCTACACCTTC

V gene: TRBV9
clone size: NA
J gene: TRBJ2-2
D gene: NA
CDR3 protein: CASSSNRETGELFF
CDR3 DNA: TGTGCCAGCAGCAGCAACCGGGAGACCGGGGAGCTGTTTTTT

V gene: TRBV27
clone size: NA
J gene: TRBJ2-1
D gene: NA
CDR3 protein: CASSYAGIEFF
CDR3 DNA: TGTGCCAGCAGTTACGCAGGGATAGAGTTCTTC

V gene: TRBV27
clone size: NA
J gene: TRBJ2-2
D gene: NA
CDR3 protein: CASSLGVRSGELFF
CDR3 DNA: TGTGCCAGCAGTTTAGGGGTCCGTTCCGGGGAGCTGTTTTTT

V gene: TRBV21-1
clone size: NA
J gene: TRBJ2-7
D gene: NA
CDR3 protein: CASSPLTAYEQYF
CDR3 DNA: TGTGCCAGCAGCCCCCTTACGGCCTACGAGCAGTACTTC

V gene: TRBV7-2
clone size: NA
J gene: TRBJ1-5
D gene: TRBD1
CDR3 protein: CASSLRLDRGRNQPQHF
CDR3 DNA: TGTGCCAGCAGCTTAAGATTGGACAGGGGACGCAATCAGCCCCAGCATTTT

V gene: TRBV6-1
clone size: NA
J gene: TRBJ2-5
D gene: NA
CDR3 protein: CASSEGGVQETQYF
CDR3 DNA: TGTGCCAGCAGTGAAGGAGGGGTCCAAGAGACCCAGTACTTC

V gene: TRBV5-1
clone size: NA
J gene: TRBJ1-5
D gene: NA
CDR3 protein: CASSLKGGGDQPQHF
CDR3 DNA: TGCGCCAGCAGCTTGAAGGGAGGTGGGGATCAGCCCCAGCATTTT

V gene: TRBV24-1
clone size: NA
J gene: TRBJ2-7
D gene: NA
CDR3 protein: CATSEGPIYEQYF
CDR3 DNA: TGTGCCACCAGTGAGGGACCCATTTACGAGCAGTACTTC

V gene: TRBV3-1/TRBV3-2
clone size: NA
J gene: TRBJ2-7
D gene: NA
CDR3 protein: CASSQEWTTSYEQYF
CDR3 DNA: TGTGCCAGCAGCCAAGAGTGGACTACCTCCTACGAGCAGTACTTC

V gene: TRBV4-2
clone size: NA
J gene: TRBJ1-1
D gene: NA
CDR3 protein: CASSQPGDMNTEAFF
CDR3 DNA: TGTGCCAGCAGCCAACCAGGGGACATGAACACTGAAGCTTTCTTT

V gene: TRBV27
clone size: once
J gene: TRBJ2-1
D gene: TRBD2
CDR3 protein: CASTSFSGSSNEQFF
CDR3 DNA: TGTGCCAGCACCTCGTTTAGCGGGAGTAGTAATGAGCAGTTCTTC

V gene: TRBV19
clone size: NA
J gene: TRBJ2-2
D gene: NA
CDR3 protein: CASRQSGGNTGELFF
CDR3 DNA: TGTGCCAGTAGACAGAGCGGAGGGAACACCGGGGAGCTGTTTTTT

V gene: TRBV3-1/TRBV3-2
clone size: NA
J gene: TRBJ1-4
D gene: TRBD1
CDR3 protein: CASSQGPGQGSEKLFF
CDR3 DNA: TGTGCCAGCAGCCAGGGACCGGGACAGGGGTCTGAAAAACTGTTTTTT

V gene: TRBV6-5
clone size: NA
J gene: TRBJ2-7
D gene: NA
CDR3 protein: CASSSRDTYEQYF
CDR3 DNA: TGTGCCAGCAGTTCCCGCGATACCTACGAGCAGTACTTC

V gene: TRBV14
clone size: NA
J gene: TRBJ2-2
D gene: NA
CDR3 protein: CASSRSSGGELFF
CDR3 DNA: TGTGCCAGCAGCCGCAGTTCTGGCGGGGAGCTGTTTTTT

V gene: TRBV5-4
clone size: NA
J gene: TRBJ1-5
D gene: TRBD1
CDR3 protein: CASSFAPDRGRGSNQPQHF
CDR3 DNA: TGTGCCAGCAGCTTCGCTCCGGACAGGGGTCGGGGAAGCAATCAGCCCCAGCATTTT

V gene: TRBV12-3/TRBV12-4
clone size: NA
J gene: TRBJ1-2
D gene: NA
CDR3 protein: CASSSMSGYTF
CDR3 DNA: TGTGCCAGCAGTTCAATGTCCGGCTACACCTTC

V gene: TRBV19
clone size: few
J gene: TRBJ2-3
D gene: TRBD1
CDR3 protein: CASSRNRGGTDTQYF
CDR3 DNA: TGTGCCAGTAGCCGAAACAGGGGAGGCACAGATACGCAGTATTTT

V gene: TRBV5-8
clone size: NA
J gene: TRBJ1-1
D gene: NA
CDR3 protein: CASRERGGNTEAFF
CDR3 DNA: TGTGCCAGCAGGGAACGGGGGGGGAACACTGAAGCTTTCTTT